This note documents a single T cell receptor (beta chain) sequence. Its antigen remains unknown. The data belong to a study of Ad26.COV2.S vaccination and SARS-CoV-2 variants. Study conclusions and caveats: Responses of T cells in total may have been underestimated by the TCR breadth and depth analyses.

Treatment indicated: roughly 19 received Ad26.COV2.S at low or high dose, single or two shots; about 5 received placebo; per-sample allocation not given. Day 63 after the first vaccine or placebo injection was the time point for sampling. Sequencing used immunoSEQ multiplex PCR; TCRdb keeps in-frame clones, though not all of them. The repertoire has a few hundred thousand clones, over 75% of them found once; the top ten carry 1.9%. V was pared by 4 bases and J by 7 bases, with 8 bases of the junction left unmatched. Germline lookup yields CDR1 MDHEN and CDR2 SYDVKM. The CDR3 is 14 amino acids. The chain employs TRBV28 and TRBJ1-2; 8 positions match TRBD1. The sequenced sample was peripheral blood, obtained in a trial of Ad26.COV2.S vaccine versus placebo. The receptor was isolated from a person aged 18-65 years who received the Ad26.COV2.S COVID-19 vaccine or a placebo. CDR3 residues: CASSSGRGPGGYTF. The CDR3 DNA follows: TGTGCCAGCAGTTCGGGCAGGGGGCCCGGTGGCTACACCTTC.